The 23 T cell receptor beta chains reported below all come from one sample, sequenced in a study of T cells in Graves' hyperthyroidism and ophthalmopathy. Authors of the study amplified TCR beta CDR3 regions from RNA transcripts. First-round RT-PCR targeting the TCR CDR3 was performed with the HTBI primer set. MiXCR was run by TCRdb on the multiplex PCR reads, yielding one entry per CDR3 protein. The table records about 840,000 distinct CDR3 sequences, around 39% of them present only once. Sequencing input: blood. These receptors were taken from a man younger than 35 with Graves' hyperthyroidism.

This clonotype was seen more than once but under ten times. This sequence joins TRBV20-1 and TRBJ2-6; D gene uncertain. The germline CDR1 and CDR2 sequences are DFQATT and SNEGSKA (reference sequence). The V gene lost 5 bases and the J gene lost 2 bases, with 7 bases spanning the gap. CDR3 length: 13 amino acids. CDR3 nucleotides: TGCAGTGCTCAAAAGCCTGGGGCCAACGTCCTGACTTTC. This gives the protein CSAQKPGANVLTF.

This clonotype was counted only a few times. The genes are TRBV7-2 and TRBJ2-7; 8 nucleotides agree with TRBD2. In germline, CDR1 is SGHTA, CDR2 FQGNSA. The CDR3 has 14 amino acids. J lost 1 base, V lost 4 bases, and 3 bases had no gene match. CDR3: CASSWRLASYEQYF. CDR3 DNA: TGTGCCAGCAGCTGGCGACTAGCGTCCTACGAGCAGTACTTC.

This clonotype was observed at least ten times. The J gene is TRBJ2-5, the V gene TRBV7-8, with D possibly being TRBD2 (6 bases). V was shortened by 6 bases and J by 5 bases, with 10 bases between the two germline ends. Germline CDR1 and CDR2: SGHVS and FQNEAQ. The CDR3 extends over 12 amino acids. The CDR3 reads CASSGTGETQYF. The CDR3 nucleotides are TGTGCCAGCAGTGGGACTGGGGAGACCCAGTACTTC.

V is TRBV7-2 and J is TRBJ1-1, with D hard to call. Trimming removed 1 base from V and 5 bases from J, with 8 bases in between. The CDR3 covers 13 residues. Germline V lookup: CDR1 SGHTA, CDR2 FQGNSA. CDR3 in DNA: TGTACCAGCAGCTTAGTAGGAGGGACTGAAGCTTTCTTT. Protein: CTSSLVGGTEAFF. The variable domain in full, completed from reference TRBV7-2 and TRBJ1-1, reads GAGVSQSPSNKVTEKGKDVELRCDPISGHTALYWYRQSLGQGLEFLIYFQGNSAPDKSGLPSDRFSAERTGGSVSTLTIQRTQQEDSAVYLCTSSLVGGTEAFFGQGTRLTVV.

The DNA of the CDR3 is TGTGCCAGCAGCCGCTGGCGGACAGGAGAGAACACTGAAGCTTTCTTT. This encodes CASSRWRTGENTEAFF. This sequence joins TRBV7-2 and TRBJ1-1; 7 nucleotides agree with TRBD1. The J segment lost 1 base and the V segment lost 5 bases, leaving 10 bases of the junction unmatched. The CDR3 is 16 amino acids. Germline-derived CDR1 and CDR2 are SGHTA and FQGNSA.

This chain connects TRBV7-9 to TRBJ2-5, with 11 bases aligning to TRBD2. CDR3 length equals 15 residues. Germline CDR1 SEHNR, CDR2 FQNEAQ (reference sequence). The J segment lost 1 base and the V segment lost 6 bases, leaving 4 bases of the junction unmatched. CDR3 DNA: TGTGCCAGCAGGGAGACTAGCGGGATCCAAGAGACCCAGTACTTC. It specifies CASRETSGIQETQYF.

The rearrangement links TRBV6-5 to TRBJ2-7; TRBD1 matches at 8 bases. CDR1 MNHEY and CDR2 SVGAGI come from the germline V gene. Germline trimming cut 4 bases from V and 5 bases from J; bases unmatched to any gene: 7. The CDR3 sequence is 14 residues long. For the CDR3, the DNA is TGTGCCAGCAGTTTGGACAGGGTGACAAACGAGCAGTACTTC. Translated, it gives CASSLDRVTNEQYF.

The chain has TRBV2 and TRBJ2-5; TRBD2 matches 11 bases. CDR1 and CDR2 (germline): SNHLY, FYNNEI. Germline trimming cut 5 bases from V and 1 base from J; bases unmatched to any gene: 3. This CDR3 spans 15 amino acids. CDR3 nucleotide sequence: TGTGCCAGCAGTATAGCGGGGGGGACCCAAGAGACCCAGTACTTC. The encoded protein is CASSIAGGTQETQYF.

The sample holds a few counts of this clonotype. V usage is TRBV20-1 and J usage is TRBJ2-5; D call uncertain. V dropped 5 bases and J dropped 1 base, with 11 bases sitting between them. The V gene's germline CDR1 is DFQATT and CDR2 SNEGSKA (reference sequence). The CDR3 is 13 amino acids. The CDR3: CSALAGSQETQYF. The CDR3 DNA reads TGCAGTGCTTTGGCCGGATCCCAAGAGACCCAGTACTTC.

This clonotype was seen more than once but under ten times. The V gene is TRBV9, the J gene TRBJ1-3; weak D call: TRBD1 (5 bases). Germline V gene lookup returns CDR1 SGDLS and CDR2 YYNGEE. Trimming removed 0 bases from V and 0 bases from J, with 13 bases in between. The CDR3 spans 17 residues. In DNA, the CDR3 is TGTGCCAGCAGCGTAGCACCTCAGGGCTACTCTGGAAACACCATATATTTT. This translates into CASSVAPQGYSGNTIYF.

The chain couples TRBV7-9 to TRBJ2-2, with D uncertain. Germline loops: CDR1 SEHNR, CDR2 FQNEAQ (reference sequence). The CDR3 loop spans 11 amino acids. V was shortened by 5 bases and J by 7 bases, with 5 bases between the two germline ends. As DNA, the CDR3 is TGTGCCAGCAGCGAACACGGGGAGCTGTTTTTT. It codes for CASSEHGELFF. Based on the CDR3 plus reference TRBV7-9 and TRBJ2-2, the full variable domain is DTGVSQNPRHKITKRGQNVTFRCDPISEHNRLYWYRQTLGQGPEFLTYFQNEAQLEKSRLLSDRFSAERPKGSFSTLEIQRTEQGDSAMYLCASSEHGELFFGEGSRLTVL.

This clonotype has ten or more counts. This chain joins TRBV7-9 and TRBJ1-6; TRBD1 agrees at 7 bases. CDR1 and CDR2 (germline): SEHNR, FQNEAQ (reference sequence). There are 12 residues in the CDR3. Germline trimming cut 4 bases from V and 15 bases from J; bases unmatched to any gene: 6. In DNA, the CDR3 is TGTGCCAGCAGCTCCACCACAGGGGACCTCCACTTT. This encodes CASSSTTGDLHF.

This chain connects TRBV19 to TRBJ1-1, with a weak D call TRBD1 (5 bases). Germline CDR1 reads LNHDA; CDR2 reads SQIVND (reference sequence). Trimming shortened V by 5 bases and J by 11 bases, and 15 bases separated the two germline ends. The CDR3 totals 12 residues. As DNA, the CDR3 is TGTGCCAGTAGTTCCGACGGGGGGACGGCTTTCTTT. Translating gives CASSSDGGTAFF.

A few counts support this clonotype. The V and J genes are TRBV5-1 and TRBJ1-1; D is perhaps TRBD1 (6 bases). The germline V gene has CDR1 SGHRS and CDR2 YFSETQ. V lost 0 bases and J lost 4, with 13 bases in between. The CDR3 runs 15 residues. The CDR3 sequence: CASSLEGGLGTEAFF. The CDR3 nucleotides read TGCGCCAGCAGCTTGGAGGGGGGGCTGGGCACTGAAGCTTTCTTT.

This clonotype was picked up many times. The J gene is TRBJ1-1, the V gene TRBV3-1; D is uncertain. Between the trimmed V and J ends, which lost 4 bases and 11 bases, there was a span of 14 bases. Germline lookup yields CDR1 LGHDT and CDR2 YNNKEL (reference sequence). This CDR3 comprises 12 residues. CDR3 sequence: CASSPPGRPAFF. The CDR3 DNA sequence: TGTGCCAGCAGCCCCCCCGGGCGGCCGGCTTTCTTT. The full variable domain, rest sourced from reference TRBV3-1 and TRBJ1-1, is DTAVSQTPKYLVTQMGNDKSIKCEQNLGHDTMYWYKQDSKKFLKIMFSYNNKELIINETVPNRFSPKSPDKAHLNLHINSLELGDSAVYFCASSPPGRPAFFGQGTRLTVV.

This clonotype was detected a few times. J is TRBJ1-1 and V is TRBV19; tentatively, D is TRBD1 (6 bases). The CDR3 runs 14 residues. V gave up 5 bases and J gave up 4 bases, with 14 bases separating them. Germline-derived CDR1 and CDR2 are LNHDA and SQIVND (reference sequence). DNA of the CDR3: TGTGCCAGTAGTCGGAGGGGGGACTCCACTGAAGCTTTCTTT. Translation gives CASSRRGDSTEAFF.

V and J are TRBV2 and TRBJ1-5; no firm D call. The V gene lost 4 bases and the J gene lost 11 bases, with 15 bases spanning the gap. The CDR3 extends over 13 amino acids. Germline lookup yields CDR1 SNHLY and CDR2 FYNNEI. This CDR3 reads CASSVGRAETQHF. Here the CDR3 DNA reads TGTGCCAGCAGTGTTGGTCGGGCAGAGACCCAGCATTTT.

V gene TRBV7-6 combines with J gene TRBJ2-2; no clear D. This CDR3 contains 15 residues. With 4 bases removed from V and 2 bases from J, the gap between germline ends came to 11 bases. In germline, CDR1 is SGHVS, CDR2 FNYEAQ. The CDR3 nucleotides are TGTGCCAGCAGCTCGACGGCTTCCAACACCGGGGAGCTGTTTTTT. Translation gives CASSSTASNTGELFF.

The V gene is TRBV7-8, the J gene TRBJ1-2, with 8 bases that match TRBD1. The V gene end was trimmed by 5 bases and the J gene end by 8 bases; junction bases not matched to a gene: 13. The CDR3 length is 15 residues. Germline-derived CDR1 and CDR2 are SGHVS and FQNEAQ. The CDR3 DNA follows: TGTGCCAGCAGCCAAGAAATCCCGGCAGGGGGCGGCTACACCTTC. The encoded protein is CASSQEIPAGGGYTF.

The chain recombines TRBV6-1 with TRBJ2-7; D is possibly TRBD1 or TRBD2 (5 bases each). Trimming took off 6 bases at V and 7 bases at J, with 13 bases between the two ends. Germline V gene data show CDR1 as MNHNS and CDR2 as SASEGT. There are 12 residues in the CDR3. CDR3 bases: TGTGCCAGCAGCCAGGGACGTCTTGAGCAGTACTTC. Protein: CASSQGRLEQYF.

There are a few counts of this clonotype. The chain couples TRBV10-2 to TRBJ2-7; 9 bases agree with TRBD1. Germline V CDR1 and CDR2: WSHSY, SAAADI. This CDR3 contains 15 residues. V gave up 8 bases and J gave up 2 bases; unmatched junction bases: 10. CDR3 nucleotide sequence: TGCGCCAGCTCCACGACCCGGGACAGGGCCTACGAGCAGTACTTC. Its translation is CASSTTRDRAYEQYF.

The chain joins TRBV2 to TRBJ1-2; 9 bases align to TRBD1. Germline CDR1 and CDR2: SNHLY and FYNNEI. The trim removed 4 bases at V and 6 bases at J, leaving 9 bases unmatched. The CDR3 totals 15 residues. The CDR3 loop reads CASSGDSTGGDGYTF. The CDR3 nucleotides are TGTGCCAGCAGTGGCGACTCGACAGGGGGTGATGGCTACACCTTC.

This clonotype came up a few times. The chain carries TRBV12-3 or TRBV12-4 and TRBJ2-7; a weak D match, TRBD1 (6 bases). The V end lost 6 bases, the J end lost 0 bases, and 12 bases lay between the germline ends. CDR3 size: 14 residues. The CDR3 bases are TGTGCCAGCAGGACGGACAGCGACTCCTACGAGCAGTACTTC. It encodes CASRTDSDSYEQYF.